This T cell receptor (beta chain) was captured by sequencing in a study of identical twins listed by TCRdb under 2016. The study in broad terms: The study deep-sequenced TCR alpha and beta repertoires from monozygotic twins, unrelated adults of various ages and cord blood to test whether fetal clonotypes persist. Replicate twin experiments were performed at different times using different library preparation protocols to rule out contamination.

Beyond this particular receptor, the publication reports: Fewer insertions were carried by abundant cord blood beta clonotypes; a weaker similar trend was observed in young adult naive repertoires, while no such trend was observed in memory repertoires. Recombination models systematically underestimated out-of-frame TCR alpha sharing in monozygotic twins but agreed with sharing between unrelated individuals. Because the same donors could not be followed over many years, conclusions were based on cross-sectional statistical analysis. Zero-insertion analyses could be partly confounded by invariant T cells such as MAIT and iNKT, although diverse VJ usage argued against such confounding for most clonotypes. Compared with coincidental sharing between unrelated individuals, out-of-frame TCR alpha sequences shared between twins had an excess of sequences with low generation probability. The excess sharing between twins in beta out-of-frame sequences was weaker because fewer shared sequences reduced the signal-to-noise ratio.

Library creation used 5' RACE. TCRdb records Illumina HiSeq 2000 as the sequencer. A universal primer binding site was added through template switching, and the final cDNA carried a unique molecular identifier so that TCR cDNA molecules could be counted accurately. Specific primers in the conserved constant-segment region were used to synthesize first-strand cDNA for TCR alpha and beta chains. Each cDNA library was double barcoded, with a SMART-Mk sample barcode plus Illumina barcodes, to control for contamination. TruSeq adapter sequences, together with Illumina sample barcodes, were added in two successive PCR steps. The Illumina HiSeq platform was used with custom primers to sequence TCR alpha and beta cDNA libraries. In the paper's pipeline: Raw reads were processed with MiGEC to extract unique molecular identifiers, and MiXCR was used to determine CDR3 positions. Recombination models were inferred per individual with the repgenHMM and IGoR tools using an EM algorithm. The tcR package in R was used for shared clonotype analysis, with sharing normalized by the product of cloneset sizes. Out-of-frame nonproductive sequences were analyzed to study raw recombination free of thymic and clonal selection effects. The public reads were reanalyzed by TCRdb: fastp trimming at Q25, MiXCR alignment, in-frame beta chains only. Rows merge per CDR3 protein into single entries with the most common DNA and genes. The V and J calls, along with clone size, are taken from TCRdb and not from the paper's own processing. Across this sample there are approximately 600,000 distinct CDR3 sequences, with 9% to 10% seen only once. The ten largest clones take up approximately 3% of the sample.

Only healthy Caucasian donors were included. The twin cohort comprised three pairs of female monozygotic twins, all aged roughly 18 to 30 years. RNA for TCR libraries was isolated from peripheral blood mononuclear cells. On this clonotype itself: Its specific antigen is unknown. Per-base quality was not reported, and no clone a single base away is much larger than it.

From its cysteine to its phenylalanine, the CDR3 spans 15 amino acids. The retained sequence is limited to the CDR3, 45 bases, with the frame set at the first base. After removal of 0 bases from V and 5 bases from J, the junction retains 6 bases not matched to a gene. CDR1 and CDR2, per the germline V gene, are MNHEY and SVGAGI. This same sample was also taken into another study, of yellow fever vaccine responses in identical twins. The second investigation adds: The authors reported that the T cell response to vaccination in identical twins appeared partly convergent and partly personalized. The study precisely tracked vaccine-responding T cell clones in identical twins.

The sequencing sample was made of PBMCs. The receptor chain draws on TRBV6-5 and TRBJ2-5, with 7 central nucleotides matching TRBD2. The sequence derives from a woman between 18 and 29 years old in good health. The CDR3 amino acid sequence is: CASSYSGQGGETQYF. The DNA reads TGTGCCAGCAGTTACTCGGGGCAGGGAGGGGAGACCCAGTACTTC.